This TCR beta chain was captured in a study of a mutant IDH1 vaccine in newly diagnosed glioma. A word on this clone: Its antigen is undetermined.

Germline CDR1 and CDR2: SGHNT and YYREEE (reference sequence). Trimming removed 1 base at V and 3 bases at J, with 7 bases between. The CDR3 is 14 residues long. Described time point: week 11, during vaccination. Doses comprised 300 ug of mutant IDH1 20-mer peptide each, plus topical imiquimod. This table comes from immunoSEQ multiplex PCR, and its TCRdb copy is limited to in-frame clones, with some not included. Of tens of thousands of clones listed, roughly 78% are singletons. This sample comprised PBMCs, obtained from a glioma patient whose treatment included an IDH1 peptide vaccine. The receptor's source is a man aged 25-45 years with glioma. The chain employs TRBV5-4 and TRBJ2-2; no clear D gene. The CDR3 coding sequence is TGTGCCAGCAGCTTGACCCGGGACACCGGGGAGCTGTTTTTT. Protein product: CASSLTRDTGELFF. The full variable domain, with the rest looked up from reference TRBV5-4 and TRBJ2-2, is ETGVTQSPTHLIKTRGQQVTLRCSSQSGHNTVSWYQQALGQGPQFIFQYYREEENGRGNFPPRFSGLQFPNYSSELNVNALELDDSALYLCASSLTRDTGELFFGEGSRLTVL.